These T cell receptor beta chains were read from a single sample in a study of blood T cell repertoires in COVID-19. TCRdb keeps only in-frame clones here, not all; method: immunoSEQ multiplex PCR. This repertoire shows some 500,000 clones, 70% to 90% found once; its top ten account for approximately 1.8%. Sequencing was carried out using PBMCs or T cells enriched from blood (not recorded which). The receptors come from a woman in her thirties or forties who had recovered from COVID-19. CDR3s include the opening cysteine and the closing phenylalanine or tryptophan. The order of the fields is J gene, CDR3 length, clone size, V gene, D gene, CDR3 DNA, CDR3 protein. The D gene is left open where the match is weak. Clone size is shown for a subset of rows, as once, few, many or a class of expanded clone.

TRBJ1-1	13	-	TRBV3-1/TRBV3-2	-	TGTGCCAGCAGTCTTCAGGGGAGCACTGAAGCTTTCTTT	CASSLQGSTEAFF
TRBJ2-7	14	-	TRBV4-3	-	TGCGCCAGCAGCCAATTGGGGAGTCGTTACGAGCAGTACTTC	CASSQLGSRYEQYF
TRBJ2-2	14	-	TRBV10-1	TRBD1	TGCGCCAGCAGTGGGGACAGCAACACCGGGGAGCTGTTTTTT	CASSGDSNTGELFF
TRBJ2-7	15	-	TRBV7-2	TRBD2	TGTGCCAGCAGCCAAAGGACTAGCGGCTACTACGAGCAGTACTTC	CASSQRTSGYYEQYF
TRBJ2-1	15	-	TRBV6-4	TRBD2	TGTGCCAGCAGTGAGGTAGCGGGTTCCTACAATGAGCAGTTCTTC	CASSEVAGSYNEQFF
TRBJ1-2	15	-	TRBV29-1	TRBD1	TGCAGCGTTGGAGATTCCAGGACAGGGCTGGGAGGCTACACCTTC	CSVGDSRTGLGGYTF
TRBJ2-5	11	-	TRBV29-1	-	TGCAGCGTTGAGTCCATCGAGACCCAGTACTTC	CSVESIETQYF
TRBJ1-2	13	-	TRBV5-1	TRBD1	TGCGCCAGCAGCGAAAACAGGGGCTATGGCTACACCTTC	CASSENRGYGYTF
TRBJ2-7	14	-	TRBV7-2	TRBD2	TGTGCCAGCAGCACTAGCGGGAGGAATTACGAGCAGTACTTC	CASSTSGRNYEQYF
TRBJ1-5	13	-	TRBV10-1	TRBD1	TGCGCCAGCAGTGAGACGACAGGGCAGCCCCAGCATTTT	CASSETTGQPQHF
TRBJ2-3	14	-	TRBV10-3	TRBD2	TGTGCCATCAGGGGTAGCGGGAACACAGATACGCAGTATTTT	CAIRGSGNTDTQYF
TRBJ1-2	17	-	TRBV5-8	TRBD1	TGTGCCAGCAGCTTATTTTTTTCGCAGGGGGCCAACTATGGCTACACCTTC	CASSLFFSQGANYGYTF
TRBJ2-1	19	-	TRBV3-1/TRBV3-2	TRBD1	TGTGCCAGCAGCCAAGATTGGTCGTTCGGGGACAGGGGGTGGGATGAGCAGTTCTTC	CASSQDWSFGDRGWDEQFF
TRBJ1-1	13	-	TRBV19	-	TGTGCCAGTAGGCCCCCAGGGGCTCCTGAAGCTTTCTTT	CASRPPGAPEAFF
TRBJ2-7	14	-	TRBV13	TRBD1	TGTGCCAGCAGCCCCGGACAGGGGGGTTACGAGCAGTACTTC	CASSPGQGGYEQYF
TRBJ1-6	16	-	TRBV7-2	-	TGTGCCAGCAGCTTCTCCGTAGACAGAGTAAATTCACCCCTCCACTTT	CASSFSVDRVNSPLHF
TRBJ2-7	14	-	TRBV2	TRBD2	TGTGCCAGCAGTCCACTAGCGGGATTAGGCGAGCAGTACTTC	CASSPLAGLGEQYF
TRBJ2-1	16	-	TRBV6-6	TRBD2	TGTGCCAGCAGATTAGCGGGGAGGGGAGGGGTCAATGAGCAGTTCTTC	CASRLAGRGGVNEQFF
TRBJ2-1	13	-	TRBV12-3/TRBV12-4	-	TGTGCCAGCGCCGGGATAAGGGCCAATGAGCAGTTCTTC	CASAGIRANEQFF
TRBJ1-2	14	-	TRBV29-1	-	TGCAGCGTCAGCCTGCGGGACCCAAACTATGGCTACACCTTC	CSVSLRDPNYGYTF
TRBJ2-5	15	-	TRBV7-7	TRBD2	TGTGCTAGCACCTTGTCAAGAGGGGAGGGAGAGACCCAGTACTTC	CASTLSRGEGETQYF
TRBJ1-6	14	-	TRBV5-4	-	TGTGCCAGCAGCTTGCAGGCAGGCAACTCACCCCTCCACTTT	CASSLQAGNSPLHF
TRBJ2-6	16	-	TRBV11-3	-	TGTGCCAGCAGCTTTAGGCAGGACTCTGGGGCCAACGTCCTGACTTTC	CASSFRQDSGANVLTF
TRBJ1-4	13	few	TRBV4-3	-	TGCGCCAGCAGCCCCGGTTCACCTGTGAAACTGTTTTTT	CASSPGSPVKLFF
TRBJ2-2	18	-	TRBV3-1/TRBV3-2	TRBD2	TGTGCCAGCAGCCAAGATCGGTTCGCGGGAGGGAAGACCGGGGAGCTGTTTTTT	CASSQDRFAGGKTGELFF
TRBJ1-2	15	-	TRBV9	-	TGTGCCAGCAGCGCAATTGACAGTCCCGGAGATGGCTACACCTTC	CASSAIDSPGDGYTF
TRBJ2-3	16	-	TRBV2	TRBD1	TGTGCCAGCAGTGTTTCCCGGACAGGGATCACAGATACGCAGTATTTT	CASSVSRTGITDTQYF
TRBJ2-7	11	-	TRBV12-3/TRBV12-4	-	TGTGCCAGCAGTCTTATCTACGAGCAGTACTTC	CASSLIYEQYF
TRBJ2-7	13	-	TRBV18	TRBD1	TGTGCCAGCTCGCCCGGGACAGACTACGAGCAGTACTTC	CASSPGTDYEQYF
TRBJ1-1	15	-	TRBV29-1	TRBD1	TGCAGCTCCCTGCCGGGACAGGGGGCCGGTGGTGAAGCTTTCTTT	CSSLPGQGAGGEAFF
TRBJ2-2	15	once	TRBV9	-	TGTGCCAGCAGCGTGAACAGGTGGAACACCGGGGAGCTGTTTTTT	CASSVNRWNTGELFF
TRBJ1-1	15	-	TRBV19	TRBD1	TGTGCCAGTAGTGGGGGACAGGGGGCAGGAACTGAAGCTTTCTTT	CASSGGQGAGTEAFF
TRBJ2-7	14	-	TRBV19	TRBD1	TGTGCCAGTAGGGAGACGGGACAGGCCTACGAGCAGTACTTC	CASRETGQAYEQYF
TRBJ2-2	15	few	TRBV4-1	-	TGCGCCAGCAGCCAAGCCAGGGCCGACACCGGGGAGCTGTTTTTT	CASSQARADTGELFF
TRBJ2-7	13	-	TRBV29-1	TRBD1	TGCAGCGTTTGGACAGGGGTCTCCTACGAGCAGTACTTC	CSVWTGVSYEQYF
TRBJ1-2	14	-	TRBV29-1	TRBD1	TGCAGCGTGGGACAGGAAGGGGTCGACTATGGCTACACCTTC	CSVGQEGVDYGYTF
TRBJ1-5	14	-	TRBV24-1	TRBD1	TGTGCCACCAGTGATTTGGACAGGGAGCAGCCCCAGCATTTT	CATSDLDREQPQHF
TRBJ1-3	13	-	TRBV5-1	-	TGCGCCAGCAGTGAGGAATCTGGAAACATCATATATTTT	CASSEESGNIIYF
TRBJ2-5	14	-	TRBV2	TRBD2	TGTGCCAGCAGACTAGCGGGAGGGCAAGAGACCCAGTACTTC	CASRLAGGQETQYF
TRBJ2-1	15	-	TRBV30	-	TGTGCCTGGAGTGTAAAGCGGAGCTCCTACAATGAGCAGTTCTTC	CAWSVKRSSYNEQFF
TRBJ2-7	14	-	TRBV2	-	TGTGCCAGCTCTTGGGGGGACGGACCCTACGAGCAGTACTTC	CASSWGDGPYEQYF
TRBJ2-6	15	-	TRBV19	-	TGTGCCAGTAGTATCTGGTCTGCGGGGGCCAACGTCCTGACTTTC	CASSIWSAGANVLTF
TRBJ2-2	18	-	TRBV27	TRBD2	TGTGCCAGCAGTTTATCTCCTAGCGGGAGAGATGGGACCGGGGAGCTGTTTTTT	CASSLSPSGRDGTGELFF
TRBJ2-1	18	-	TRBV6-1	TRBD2	TGTGCCAGCAGTGAGACGACCCCCACTAGCGGGACCTACAATGAGCAGTTCTTC	CASSETTPTSGTYNEQFF
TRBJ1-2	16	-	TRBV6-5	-	TGTGCCAGCAGTTACCCCATGGAGGGAGGGAACTATGGCTACACCTTC	CASSYPMEGGNYGYTF
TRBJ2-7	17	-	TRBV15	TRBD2	TGTGCCACCAGCAGGATTGAGTCGGGAGGGAACTCCTACGAGCAGTACTTC	CATSRIESGGNSYEQYF
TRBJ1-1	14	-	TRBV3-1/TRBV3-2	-	TGTGCCAGCAGCACCCGGGGGGTGAACACTGAAGCTTTCTTT	CASSTRGVNTEAFF
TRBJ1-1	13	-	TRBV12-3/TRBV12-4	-	TGTGCCAGCAGTTTAGTACGGGGTACTGAAGCTTTCTTT	CASSLVRGTEAFF
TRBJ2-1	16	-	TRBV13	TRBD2	TGTGCCAGCAGCTTAGGTGGGGCGGGAGGTATTAATGAGCAGTTCTTC	CASSLGGAGGINEQFF
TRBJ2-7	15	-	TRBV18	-	TGTGCCAGCTCACCGTACCAGGGAAGCTCCTACGAGCAGTACTTC	CASSPYQGSSYEQYF
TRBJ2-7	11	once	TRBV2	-	TGTGCCAGCAGTGCCCGAGTCGAGCAGTACTTC	CASSARVEQYF
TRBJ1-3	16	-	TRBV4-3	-	TGCGCCAGCAGCCAAATACAGGGACCTGAGGGAAACACCATATATTTT	CASSQIQGPEGNTIYF
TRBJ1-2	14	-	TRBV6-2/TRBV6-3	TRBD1	TGTGCCAGCAGTTACTGGGACAGTAACTATGGCTACACCTTC	CASSYWDSNYGYTF
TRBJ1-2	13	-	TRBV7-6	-	TGTGCCAGCAGCCCGGGACAACAATATGGCTACACCTTC	CASSPGQQYGYTF
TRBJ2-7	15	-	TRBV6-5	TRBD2	TGTGCCAGCAGCGGTCCCGGGACTAGTTTCGTCGAGCAGTACTTC	CASSGPGTSFVEQYF
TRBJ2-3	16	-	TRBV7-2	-	TGTGCCAGCAGCTTAGCGGGGTCGGGAGCTGGAGATACGCAGTATTTT	CASSLAGSGAGDTQYF